Each of the 25 T cell receptor beta chains below was sequenced from the same sample in a study of shared clonotypes between healthy human individuals. The repertoire was sequenced with immunoSEQ multiplex PCR; TCRdb's copy has only in-frame clones and lacks some. Of 2 million to 2.5 million clones in the sample, approximately 96% are singletons; the top ten hold over 0.1%. What was sequenced was naive CD4+ T cells sorted from blood. This sample's subset: CD45RA+ positively selected. The origin of the receptors is a man younger than 30 in good health.

The table lists this clone with a count of one. The CDR3 region is CASSLPGTAEQYF. The CDR3 nucleotides read TGTGCCAGCAGTTTGCCGGGGACGGCCGAGCAGTACTTC. The chain employs TRBV28 and TRBJ2-7; D is possibly TRBD1 or TRBD2 (5 bases each). The CDR3 spans 13 residues. V was pared by 3 bases and J by 6 bases, with 12 bases between. In germline, CDR1 is MDHEN, CDR2 SYDVKM.

The chain links TRBV9 to TRBJ2-3, with 10 bases lining up with TRBD2. Germline V gene data show CDR1 as SGDLS and CDR2 as YYNGEE. This CDR3 region has 16 residues. V dropped 0 bases and J dropped 4; count of bases not matched to a gene: 5. The CDR3 loop is CASSVGSGGAPDTQYF. The CDR3 DNA reads TGTGCCAGCAGCGTAGGAAGCGGGGGGGCCCCAGATACGCAGTATTTT.

The rearrangement uses TRBV11-2 and TRBJ2-7, with D tentatively TRBD2 (5 bases). Trimming shortened V by 4 bases and J by 4 bases, and 8 bases separated the two germline ends. Per germline, CDR1 SGHAT and CDR2 FQNNGV. This CDR3 spans 12 amino acids. The CDR3 here is CASSSLAYEQYF. DNA for the CDR3: TGTGCCAGCAGCTCTCTAGCATACGAGCAGTACTTC.

The chain uses TRBV27 and TRBJ2-7; D not resolved. CDR1 is MNHEY, CDR2 SMNVEV, per germline (reference sequence). This CDR3 is 10 amino acids long. V shed 7 bases and J shed 1 base, with 2 bases lying between them. The CDR3 reads CASISYEQYF. CDR3 bases: TGTGCCAGCATTTCCTACGAGCAGTACTTC.

The V and J genes are TRBV2 and TRBJ2-5; a possible D gene is TRBD2 (5 bases). The CDR3 consists of 15 residues. V lost 3 bases to trimming and J lost 5 bases, with 16 bases between them. Per the germline V gene, CDR1 is SNHLY and CDR2 is FYNNEI. The CDR3 bases are TGTGCCAGCAGTGACGAAAATACTACGGGGGAGACCCAGTACTTC. This codes for CASSDENTTGETQYF.

The chain combines TRBV7-9 with TRBJ1-2; 7 bases are a match to TRBD1. This CDR3 has 12 residues. Germline loops: CDR1 SEHNR, CDR2 FQNEAQ (reference sequence). The V and J ends lost 8 bases and 2 bases, in that order; junction bases with no gene match: 2. The CDR3 nucleotides are TGTGCCAGCGACAGGGCAAACTATGGCTACACCTTC. Translation: CASDRANYGYTF.

This chain uses TRBV6-1 with TRBJ2-3; maybe TRBD2 (5 bases). The V gene's germline CDR1 is MNHNS and CDR2 SASEGT. This CDR3 is 14 amino acids long. Trimming cost V 6 bases and J 2 bases, with 12 bases left between them. For the CDR3, the DNA is TGTGCCAGCAGCGGGTCGGGGAACACAGATACGCAGTATTTT. Its protein is CASSGSGNTDTQYF.

The genes are TRBV7-9 and TRBJ1-6, with TRBD1 identical over 7 bases. This CDR3 has 15 amino acids. The junction had 8 bases not matched to a gene; V was cut back by 3 bases and J by 9 bases. Per the germline V gene, CDR1 is SEHNR and CDR2 is FQNEAQ (reference sequence). The CDR3: CASSFSRQGGSPLHF. CDR3 nucleotides: TGTGCCAGCAGCTTTTCCCGACAGGGCGGTTCACCCCTCCACTTT.

Remarks on this clone: One junction end does not reproduce the germline sequence, and a read error may be involved. The rearrangement joins TRBV7-7 to TRBJ2-5, with 7 bases aligning to TRBD1. CDR1 and CDR2 (germline): SSHAT, FNYEAQ (reference sequence). This CDR3 comprises 16 residues. The CDR3 DNA sequence: TGTGCTAGCAGCTTAGGATGGACAGGCGGCCAAGAGACCCAGTACTTC. Encoded protein: CASSLGWTGGQETQYF.

The chain has TRBV6-6 and TRBJ2-1; D is uncertain. The CDR3 runs to 13 residues. Between the trimmed V and J ends, which lost 4 bases and 11 bases, there was a span of 15 bases. Germline assignment: CDR1 MNHNY and CDR2 SVGAGI (reference sequence). CDR3 coding DNA: TGTGCCAGCAGTTCCCTGTTTTTGGGAAAGCAGTTCTTC. It codes for CASSSLFLGKQFF.

This chain links TRBV6-6 with TRBJ1-5; D might be TRBD1 (6 bases). Deletions cut 2 bases from V and 6 bases from J, with 14 bases between. The CDR3 has 15 residues. Germline V gene data show CDR1 as MNHNY and CDR2 as SVGAGI (reference sequence). In DNA form, the CDR3 reads TGTGCCAGCAGTTACGCACTGGGGGGGCGTCAGCCCCAGCATTTT. It is translated as CASSYALGGRQPQHF.

The chain combines TRBV29-1 with TRBJ2-1; the match to TRBD2 covers 9 bases. The CDR3 is 16 residues long. CDR1 and CDR2 (germline): SQVTM, ANQGSEA. With 3 bases clipped from V and 4 bases from J, the junction kept 10 bases outside the gene matches. This CDR3 is CSVDVSGSGGYNEQFF. In DNA, the CDR3 is TGCAGCGTTGATGTTAGCGGGAGTGGGGGATACAATGAGCAGTTCTTC.

The rearrangement joins TRBV6-6 to TRBJ1-2; D is perhaps TRBD1 (6 bases). CDR1 is MNHNY, CDR2 SVGAGI, per germline (reference sequence). The CDR3 covers 13 residues. Trimming stripped 0 bases from V and 11 bases from J, with 13 bases between. The DNA of the CDR3 is TGTGCCAGCAGTTACTCTGGACAGAGGCCTTACACCTTC. It specifies CASSYSGQRPYTF.

V usage is TRBV5-1 and J usage is TRBJ2-3; 8 positions agree with TRBD1. There are 15 residues in the CDR3. CDR1 SGHRS and CDR2 YFSETQ come from the germline V gene. The J segment lost 2 bases and the V segment lost 2 bases, leaving 4 bases of the junction unmatched. CDR3 DNA: TGCGCCAGCAGCTTCCGGGACAGGATCACAGATACGCAGTATTTT. Translation: CASSFRDRITDTQYF.

The chain uses TRBV29-1 and TRBJ2-7; D not resolved. V gave up 5 bases and J gave up 0 bases, with 8 bases separating them. Looked up from germline, CDR1 is SQVTM and CDR2 is ANQGSEA. CDR3 length equals 12 residues. In DNA, the CDR3 is TGCAGCGTTAGCGCAGACTCCTACGAGCAGTACTTC. Translated: CSVSADSYEQYF.

The chain recombines TRBV20-1 with TRBJ1-1; D gene ambiguous. Germline V gene sequence: CDR1 DFQATT, CDR2 SNEGSKA (reference sequence). This CDR3 has 8 amino acids. The CDR3: CRDTEAFF. The DNA of the CDR3 is TGCAGGGACACTGAAGCTTTCTTT.

The gene calls are TRBV28 and TRBJ1-6; D not resolved. Trimming took 1 base from V and 7 from J, leaving 5 bases between them. This CDR3 is built from 13 residues. CDR1 and CDR2 from the germline V gene are MDHEN and SYDVKM. CDR3 nucleotides: TGTGCCAGCAGTTTATATCAGAATTCACCCCTCCACTTT. Translating it yields CASSLYQNSPLHF.

The rearrangement joins TRBV28 to TRBJ1-1; 7 bases are shared with TRBD1. Germline CDR1 and CDR2: MDHEN and SYDVKM. Losses at the gene ends were 5 bases for V and 3 bases for J; bases not matched to a gene: 9. This CDR3 region has 15 residues. CDR3 DNA sequence: TGTGCCAGCAGTAGAGCCGGGACAGCATACACTGAAGCTTTCTTT. It encodes CASSRAGTAYTEAFF.

This clone has a single count. The chain has TRBV28 and TRBJ1-6; D not certain. Germline V gene lookup returns CDR1 MDHEN and CDR2 SYDVKM. V was clipped by 5 bases and J by 10 bases, with 21 bases between them. The CDR3 has 16 amino acids. The CDR3 DNA reads TGTGCCAGCAGTCTCTATCCAGGCGGGATTGGCTCACCCCTCCACTTT. It yields the protein CASSLYPGGIGSPLHF.

This clone was observed a few times. Different DNA sequences within this sample yield the same CDR3. V and J are TRBV5-1 and TRBJ2-7; D may be TRBD1 (5 bases). Germline V gene lookup returns CDR1 SGHRS and CDR2 YFSETQ. V gave up 0 bases and J gave up 2 bases, with 6 bases separating them. The CDR3 has 13 amino acids. The CDR3 is CASSLGGTYEQYF. CDR3 nucleotides: TGCGCCAGCAGCTTGGGGGGCACCTACGAGCAGTACTTC.

The chain is built from TRBV20-1 and TRBJ2-5, with no clear D. CDR3 length: 11 residues. Trimming left V 6 bases short and J 1 base short, with 6 bases between. CDR1 and CDR2 (germline): DFQATT, SNEGSKA (reference sequence). The chain's CDR3 is CSARTQETQYF. The CDR3 DNA follows: TGCAGTGCCCGAACCCAAGAGACCCAGTACTTC.

This chain connects TRBV18 to TRBJ1-1; unclear D gene. V was cut by 5 bases and J by 0 bases, with 7 bases left in between. The germline gives CDR1 KGHSH, CDR2 LQKENI. The CDR3 consists of 13 residues. The CDR3 spells CASSDQLNTEAFF. The CDR3 nucleotides are TGTGCCAGCTCAGACCAGCTGAACACTGAAGCTTTCTTT.

In DNA form, the CDR3 reads TGTGCCAGCAGCAAAAGACAGGGGGCGAACTACGAGCAGTACTTC. Protein product: CASSKRQGANYEQYF. This chain uses TRBV27 with TRBJ2-7; 10 positions match TRBD1. The germline CDR1 and CDR2 sequences are MNHEY and SMNVEV (reference sequence). This CDR3 contains 15 residues. Trimming took 6 bases from V and 3 from J; bases not matched to a gene: 8.

The V gene is TRBV15, the J gene TRBJ2-1, with a weak D call TRBD2 (5 bases). The V gene lost 5 bases and the J gene lost 2 bases, with 22 bases spanning the gap. The length of the CDR3 is 18 residues. CDR1 and CDR2 (germline): LNHNV, YYDKDF (reference sequence). The CDR3 here is CATSPKRLSQNTYNEQFF. Written as DNA, the CDR3 is TGTGCCACCAGCCCGAAGAGACTAAGTCAGAACACCTACAATGAGCAGTTCTTC.

This clone has a handful of counts. The V call is TRBV5-1, the J call TRBJ1-1, with a tentative D call TRBD1 (5 bases). The V gene's germline CDR1 is SGHRS and CDR2 YFSETQ. This CDR3 is 15 amino acids long. Trimming cost V 3 bases and J 4 bases, with 16 bases left between them. CDR3 coding DNA: TGCGCCAGCAGCTCCGGCTCAGGGCAGGGCACTGAAGCTTTCTTT. It codes for CASSSGSGQGTEAFF.